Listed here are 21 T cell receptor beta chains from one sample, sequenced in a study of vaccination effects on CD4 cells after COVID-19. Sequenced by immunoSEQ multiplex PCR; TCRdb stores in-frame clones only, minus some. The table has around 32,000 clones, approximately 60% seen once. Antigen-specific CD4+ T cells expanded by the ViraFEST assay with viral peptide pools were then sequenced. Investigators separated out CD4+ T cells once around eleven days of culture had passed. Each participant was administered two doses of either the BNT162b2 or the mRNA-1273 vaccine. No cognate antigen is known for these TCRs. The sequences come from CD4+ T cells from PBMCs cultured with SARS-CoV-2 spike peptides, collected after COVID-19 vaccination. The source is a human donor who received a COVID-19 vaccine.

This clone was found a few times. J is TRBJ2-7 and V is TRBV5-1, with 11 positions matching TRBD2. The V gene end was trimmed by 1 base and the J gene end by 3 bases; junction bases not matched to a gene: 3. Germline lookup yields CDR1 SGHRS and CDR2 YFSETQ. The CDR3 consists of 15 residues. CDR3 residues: CASSLRGLADYEQYF. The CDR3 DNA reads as TGCGCCAGCAGCTTGAGGGGACTAGCGGACTACGAGCAGTACTTC. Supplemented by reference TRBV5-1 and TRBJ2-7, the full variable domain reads KAGVTQTPRYLIKTRGQQVTLSCSPISGHRSVSWYQQTPGQGLQFLFEYFSETQRNKGNFPGRFSGRQFSNSRSEMNVSTLELGDSALYLCASSLRGLADYEQYFGPGTRLTVT.

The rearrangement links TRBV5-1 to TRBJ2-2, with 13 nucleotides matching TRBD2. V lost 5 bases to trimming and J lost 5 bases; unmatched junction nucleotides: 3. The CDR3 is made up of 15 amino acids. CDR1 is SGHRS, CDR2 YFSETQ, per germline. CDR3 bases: TGCGCCAGCAGGGGACTAGCGGGAACTACCGGGGAGCTGTTTTTT. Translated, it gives CASRGLAGTTGELFF. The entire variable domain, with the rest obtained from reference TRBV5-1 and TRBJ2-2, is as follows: KAGVTQTPRYLIKTRGQQVTLSCSPISGHRSVSWYQQTPGQGLQFLFEYFSETQRNKGNFPGRFSGRQFSNSRSEMNVSTLELGDSALYLCASRGLAGTTGELFFGEGSRLTVL.

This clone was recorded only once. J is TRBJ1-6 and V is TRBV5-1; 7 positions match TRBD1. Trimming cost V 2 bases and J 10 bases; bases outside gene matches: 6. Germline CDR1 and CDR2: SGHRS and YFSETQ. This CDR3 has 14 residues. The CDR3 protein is CASSFGQESSPLHF. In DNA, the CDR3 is TGCGCCAGCAGCTTTGGACAGGAAAGCTCACCCCTCCACTTT.

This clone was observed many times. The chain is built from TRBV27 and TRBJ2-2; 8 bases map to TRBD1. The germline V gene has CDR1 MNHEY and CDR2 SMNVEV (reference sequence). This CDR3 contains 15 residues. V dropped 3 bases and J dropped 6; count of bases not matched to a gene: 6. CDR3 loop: CASSFRGRVPGELFF. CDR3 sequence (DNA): TGTGCCAGCAGTTTCAGGGGGCGGGTGCCCGGGGAGCTGTTTTTT.

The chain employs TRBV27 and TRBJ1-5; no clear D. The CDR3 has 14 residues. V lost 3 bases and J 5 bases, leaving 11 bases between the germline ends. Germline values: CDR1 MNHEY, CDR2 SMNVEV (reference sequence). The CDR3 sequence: CASSLRAPDQPQHF. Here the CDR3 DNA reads TGTGCCAGCAGTTTGCGGGCACCTGATCAGCCCCAGCATTTT.

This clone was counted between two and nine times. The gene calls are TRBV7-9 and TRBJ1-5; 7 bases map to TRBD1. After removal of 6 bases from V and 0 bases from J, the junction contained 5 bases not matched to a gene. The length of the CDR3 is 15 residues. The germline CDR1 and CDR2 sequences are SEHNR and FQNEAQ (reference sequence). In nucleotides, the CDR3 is TGTGCCAGCAGACTCCGGGACAGTAGCAATCAGCCCCAGCATTTT. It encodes CASRLRDSSNQPQHF.

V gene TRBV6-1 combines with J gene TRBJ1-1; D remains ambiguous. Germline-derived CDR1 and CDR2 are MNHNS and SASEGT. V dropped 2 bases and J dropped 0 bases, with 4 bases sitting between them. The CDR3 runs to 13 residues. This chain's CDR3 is CASSESLNTEAFF. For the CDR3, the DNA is TGTGCCAGCAGTGAAAGCTTGAACACTGAAGCTTTCTTT.

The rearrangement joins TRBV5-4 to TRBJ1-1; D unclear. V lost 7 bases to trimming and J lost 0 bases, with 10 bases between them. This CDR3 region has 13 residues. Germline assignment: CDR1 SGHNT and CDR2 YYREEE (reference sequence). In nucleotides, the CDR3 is TGTGCCAGCGGGATAGGGTTGAACACTGAAGCTTTCTTT. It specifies CASGIGLNTEAFF.

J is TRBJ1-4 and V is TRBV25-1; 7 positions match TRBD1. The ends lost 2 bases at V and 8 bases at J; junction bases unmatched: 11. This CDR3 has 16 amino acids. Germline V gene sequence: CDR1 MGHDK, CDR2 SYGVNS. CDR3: CASSEGKGAEGEKLFF. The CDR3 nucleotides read TGTGCCAGCAGTGAAGGGAAGGGGGCAGAGGGGGAAAAACTGTTTTTT. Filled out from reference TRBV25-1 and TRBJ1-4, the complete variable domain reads EADIYQTPRYLVIGTGKKITLECSQTMGHDKMYWYQQDPGMELHLIHYSYGVNSTEKGDLSSESTVSRIRTEHFPLTLESARPSHTSQYLCASSEGKGAEGEKLFFGSGTQLSVL.

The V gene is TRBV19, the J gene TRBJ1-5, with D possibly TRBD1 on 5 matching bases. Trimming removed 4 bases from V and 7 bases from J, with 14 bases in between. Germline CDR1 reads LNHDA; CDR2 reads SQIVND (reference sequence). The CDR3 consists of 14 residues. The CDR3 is CASSRPVRGQPQHF. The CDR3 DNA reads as TGTGCCAGTAGTAGGCCAGTAAGGGGCCAGCCCCAGCATTTT. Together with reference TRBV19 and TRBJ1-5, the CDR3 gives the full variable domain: DGGITQSPKYLFRKEGQNVTLSCEQNLNHDAMYWYRQDPGQGLRLIYYSQIVNDFQKGDIAEGYSVSREKKESFPLTVTSAQKNPTAFYLCASSRPVRGQPQHFGDGTRLSIL.

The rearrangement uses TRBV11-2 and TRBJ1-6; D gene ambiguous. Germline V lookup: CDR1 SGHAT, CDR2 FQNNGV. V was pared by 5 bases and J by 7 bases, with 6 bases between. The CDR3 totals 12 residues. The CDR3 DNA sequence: TGTGCCAGCAGCGCGGTAAATTCACCCCTCCACTTT. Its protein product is CASSAVNSPLHF.

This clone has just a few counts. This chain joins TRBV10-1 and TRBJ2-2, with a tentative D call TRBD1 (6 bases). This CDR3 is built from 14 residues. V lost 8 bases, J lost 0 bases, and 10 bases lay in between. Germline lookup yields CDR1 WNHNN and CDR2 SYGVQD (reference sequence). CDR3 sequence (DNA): TGCGCCAGCGGGAACAGGGCGAACACCGGGGAGCTGTTTTTT. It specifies CASGNRANTGELFF.

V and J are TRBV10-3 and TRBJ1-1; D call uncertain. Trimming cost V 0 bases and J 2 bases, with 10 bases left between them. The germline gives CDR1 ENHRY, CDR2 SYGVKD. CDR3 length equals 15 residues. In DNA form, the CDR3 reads TGTGCCATCAGTGAGTCGGTAGCAAAAAACACTGAAGCTTTCTTT. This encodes CAISESVAKNTEAFF.

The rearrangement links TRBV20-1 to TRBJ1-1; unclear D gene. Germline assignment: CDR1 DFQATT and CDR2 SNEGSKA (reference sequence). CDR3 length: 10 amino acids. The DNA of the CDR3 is TGCCGTATACGGGAGGATGAAGCTTTCTTT. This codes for CRIREDEAFF.

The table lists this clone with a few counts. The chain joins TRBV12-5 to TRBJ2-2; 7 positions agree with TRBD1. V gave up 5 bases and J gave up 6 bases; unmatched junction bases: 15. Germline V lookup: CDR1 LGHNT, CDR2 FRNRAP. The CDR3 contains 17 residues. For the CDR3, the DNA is TGTGCTAGTGGTCCCCCTGGGACAGTTCCCGGATCCGGGGAGCTGTTTTTT. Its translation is CASGPPGTVPGSGELFF.

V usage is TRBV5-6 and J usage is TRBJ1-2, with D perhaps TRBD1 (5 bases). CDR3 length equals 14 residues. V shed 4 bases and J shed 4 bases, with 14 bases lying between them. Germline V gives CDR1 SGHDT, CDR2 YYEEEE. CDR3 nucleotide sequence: TGTGCCAGCAGCCTACCGGGACTGGCCTATGGCTACACCTTC. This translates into CASSLPGLAYGYTF.

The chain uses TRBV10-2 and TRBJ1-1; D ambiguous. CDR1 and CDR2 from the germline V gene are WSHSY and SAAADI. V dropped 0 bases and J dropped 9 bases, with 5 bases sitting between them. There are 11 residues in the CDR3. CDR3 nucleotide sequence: TGCGCCAGCAGTGAGTCGATCCAAGCTTTCTTT. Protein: CASSESIQAFF.

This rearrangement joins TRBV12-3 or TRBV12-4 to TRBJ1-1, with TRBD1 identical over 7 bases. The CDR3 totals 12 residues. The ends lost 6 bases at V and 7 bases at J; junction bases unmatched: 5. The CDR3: CASSPQGGEAFF. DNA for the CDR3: TGTGCCAGCAGCCCCCAGGGGGGTGAAGCTTTCTTT.

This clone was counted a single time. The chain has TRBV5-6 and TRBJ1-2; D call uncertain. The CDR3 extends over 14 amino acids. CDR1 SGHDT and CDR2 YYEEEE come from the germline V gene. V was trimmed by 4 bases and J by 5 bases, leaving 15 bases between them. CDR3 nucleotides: TGTGCCAGCAGCGATACCCAGAAGTTTTATGGCTACACCTTC. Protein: CASSDTQKFYGYTF.

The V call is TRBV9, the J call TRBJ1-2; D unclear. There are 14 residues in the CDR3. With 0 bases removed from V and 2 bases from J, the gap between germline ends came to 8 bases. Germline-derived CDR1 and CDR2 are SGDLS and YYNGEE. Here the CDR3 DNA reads TGTGCCAGCAGCGTAGGTGACACAAACTATGGCTACACCTTC. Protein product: CASSVGDTNYGYTF.

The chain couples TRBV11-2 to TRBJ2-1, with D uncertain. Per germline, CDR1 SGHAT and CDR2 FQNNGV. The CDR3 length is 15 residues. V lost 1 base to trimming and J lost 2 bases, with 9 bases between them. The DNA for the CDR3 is TGTGCCAGCAGCTTAGTAGTGAGCCCCTACAATGAGCAGTTCTTC. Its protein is CASSLVVSPYNEQFF.